The 21 T cell receptor beta chains listed next were all sequenced from one sample in a study of metastatic and nonmetastatic thyroid tumors. Via MiXCR, TCRdb re-called the PCR reads. The table has 90,000 or so clones, roughly 8.6% seen once. Thyroid surgery was performed in patients who had received no treatment beforehand. Material: blood. These receptors were collected from a female donor with papillary thyroid cancer or a benign thyroid nodule (not recorded which). Some clones in this sample may be carry-over from other donors' samples.

The chain is built from TRBV12-3 or TRBV12-4 and TRBJ2-1; TRBD1 matches at 9 bases. Trimming at V came to 4 bases and at J to 6 bases, leaving 1 base not matched to a gene. The CDR3 loop spans 13 amino acids. CDR3 in DNA: TGTGCCAGCAGTTGGGACAGGGCCAATGAGCAGTTCTTC. Translating it yields CASSWDRANEQFF.

This clone was seen many times. CDR3 bases: TGTGCCAGCAGCGCCAGCGTAAGCTCCTACAATGAGCAGTTCTTC. Protein sequence: CASSASVSSYNEQFF. The chain carries TRBV6-1 and TRBJ2-1, with D hard to call. The germline V and J ends were trimmed by 6 bases and 0 bases, with 12 bases remaining between them. Germline V gene sequence: CDR1 MNHNS, CDR2 SASEGT. This CDR3 has 15 residues.

This clone was observed at least ten times. The V gene is TRBV2, the J gene TRBJ2-5, with D uncertain. Germline V CDR1 and CDR2: SNHLY, FYNNEI. V was clipped by 7 bases and J by 3 bases, with 15 bases between them. This CDR3 is built from 14 residues. The CDR3 DNA reads as TGTGCCAGCAACCCCCCCGCGTTAGAAGAGACCCAGTACTTC. It encodes CASNPPALEETQYF.

The chain carries TRBV20-1 and TRBJ2-2, with D possibly matching TRBD2 (7 bases). Germline lookup yields CDR1 DFQATT and CDR2 SNEGSKA (reference sequence). V dropped 1 base and J dropped 10 bases, with 13 bases sitting between them. The length of the CDR3 is 13 residues. The CDR3 sequence: CSARGRGPVELFF. CDR3 coding DNA: TGCAGTGCTAGAGGGCGGGGGCCCGTGGAGCTGTTTTTT.

This clone was picked up many times. The J gene is TRBJ1-1, the V gene TRBV18; a weak D match, TRBD1 (5 bases). V lost 11 bases to trimming and J lost 1 base, with 14 bases between them. CDR3 size: 13 residues. Germline CDR1 KGHSH, CDR2 LQKENI. The CDR3 region has the DNA TGTGCCTCAGGGTATGGGGAGAACACTGAAGCTTTCTTT. Translating gives CASGYGENTEAFF.

This clone was detected ten times or more. The chain joins TRBV6-5 to TRBJ2-7; 9 nucleotides line up with TRBD2. The CDR3 loop spans 14 amino acids. Trimming cost V 4 bases and J 5 bases; bases outside gene matches: 6. Germline CDR1 is MNHEY and CDR2 is SVGAGI. CDR3 DNA sequence: TGTGCCAGCAGTTCTCGACTAGCGGACGACGAGCAGTACTTC. Its translation is CASSSRLADDEQYF.

The V call is TRBV6-6, the J call TRBJ1-2; D ambiguous. The CDR3 spans 16 residues. Germline CDR1 MNHNY, CDR2 SVGAGI (reference sequence). V was shortened by 0 bases and J by 2 bases, with 13 bases between the two germline ends. The CDR3 sequence: CASSYSMGLGNYGYTF. The DNA for the CDR3 is TGTGCCAGCAGTTACTCGATGGGTTTAGGAAACTATGGCTACACCTTC.

About this clone itself: A much larger clone lies a single base off, so this may be a read error. The chain joins TRBV28 to TRBJ2-3; D is possibly TRBD2 (6 bases). In germline, CDR1 is MDHEN, CDR2 SYDVKM. CDR3 size: 14 residues. V gave up 5 bases and J gave up 6 bases, with 15 bases separating them. CDR3 DNA: TGTGCCAGCAGTCTTGTACTAGCAGGGGATACGCAGTATTTT. Encoded protein: CASSLVLAGDTQYF.

In the case of this clone: Being one base from a much bigger clone, this may be a read error. The sample holds other DNA sequences that translate to the same CDR3. The V gene is TRBV3-1, the J gene TRBJ2-3; perhaps TRBD1 as D (6 bases). The CDR3 length is 13 residues. V shed 1 base and J shed 6 bases, with 8 bases lying between them. Germline V gene lookup returns CDR1 LGHDT and CDR2 YNNKEL (reference sequence). The CDR3 sequence is CASSQGGGDTQYF. Here the CDR3 DNA reads TGTGCCAGCAGCCAAGGAGGGGGTGATACGCAGTATTTT.

This clone was seen at least ten times. The chain uses TRBV16 and TRBJ2-1; D perhaps matches TRBD1 (5 bases). CDR1 KGHSY and CDR2 FQNENV come from the germline V gene. This CDR3 region has 13 residues. V was pared by 4 bases and J by 4 bases, with 8 bases between. DNA of the CDR3: TGTGCCAGCAGCCTAAGGACATACAATGAGCAGTTCTTC. It yields the protein CASSLRTYNEQFF.

The sample holds many counts of this clone. This chain joins TRBV7-9 and TRBJ2-1; D gene ambiguous. V gave up 2 bases and J gave up 4 bases, with 3 bases separating them. This CDR3 contains 12 residues. Germline-derived CDR1 and CDR2 are SEHNR and FQNEAQ (reference sequence). CDR3 region: CASSLSYNEQFF. In nucleotides, the CDR3 is TGTGCCAGCAGCTTATCTTACAATGAGCAGTTCTTC.

At least ten counts were recorded for this clone. The chain combines TRBV19 with TRBJ1-3; D is uncertain. This CDR3 has 14 residues. Germline V gene lookup returns CDR1 LNHDA and CDR2 SQIVND (reference sequence). Trimming took off 7 bases at V and 4 bases at J, with 14 bases between the two ends. CDR3 protein: CASIKRDLGNTIYF. The CDR3 DNA follows: TGTGCCAGTATCAAACGAGACCTCGGAAACACCATATATTTT.

This clone has only a few counts. A much larger clone is a single base away; this may be a read error. The chain employs TRBV19 and TRBJ1-2, with D maybe TRBD1 (5 bases). Germline V gene sequence: CDR1 LNHDA, CDR2 SQIVND (reference sequence). Deletions cut 7 bases from V and 2 bases from J, with 14 bases between. The CDR3 sequence is 14 residues long. This chain's CDR3 is CASTQTVDNYGYTF. CDR3 in DNA: TGTGCCAGTACTCAGACAGTTGACAACTATGGCTACACCTTC.

The V call is TRBV6-1, the J call TRBJ2-7, with 7 bases identical to TRBD2. The CDR3 has 16 amino acids. CDR1 is MNHNS, CDR2 SASEGT, per germline. V lost 6 bases to trimming and J lost 2 bases; unmatched junction nucleotides: 13. CDR3 in amino acids: CASSLQAGTAPYEQYF. The DNA of the CDR3 is TGTGCCAGCAGCCTACAAGCGGGGACGGCACCCTACGAGCAGTACTTC.

In the case of this clone: Just one base apart from a much larger clone, this may be a read error. The V gene is TRBV5-1, the J gene TRBJ1-1, with D possibly TRBD1 on 6 matching bases. This CDR3 region has 16 residues. V shed 0 bases and J shed 1 base, with 13 bases lying between them. The V gene's germline CDR1 is SGHRS and CDR2 YFSETQ. CDR3 in DNA: TGCGCCAGCAGCTTGGGTGCGGGGGCGAGGAACACTGAAGCTTTCTTT. Protein sequence: CASSLGAGARNTEAFF.

Many counts were recorded for this clone. The chain combines TRBV20-1 with TRBJ1-1, with no clear D. The V gene lost 0 bases and the J gene lost 0 bases, with 14 bases spanning the gap. Germline V CDR1 and CDR2: DFQATT, SNEGSKA (reference sequence). CDR3 length: 16 residues. This CDR3 reads CSARELGGSMNTEAFF. CDR3 in DNA: TGCAGTGCTAGAGAATTGGGAGGCAGCATGAACACTGAAGCTTTCTTT.

In its sample, this clone was seen many times. The chain recombines TRBV10-1 with TRBJ1-2; a possible D gene is TRBD1 (6 bases). CDR3 size: 13 residues. Germline V gene lookup returns CDR1 WNHNN and CDR2 SYGVQD (reference sequence). V lost 8 bases and J 2 bases, leaving 12 bases between the germline ends. The CDR3 region is CASARGQNYGYTF. As DNA, the CDR3 is TGCGCCAGCGCTCGAGGACAGAACTATGGCTACACCTTC.

This clone was recorded many times. J is TRBJ1-4 and V is TRBV30, with a possible D match to TRBD1 (5 bases). In germline, CDR1 is GTSNPN, CDR2 SVGIG (reference sequence). The CDR3 sequence is 17 residues long. Trimming shortened V by 5 bases and J by 0 bases, and 19 bases separated the two germline ends. The CDR3 region has the DNA TGTGCCTGGGGCCCGGGGGTGCGGGACGCAACTAATGAAAAACTGTTTTTT. The encoded protein is CAWGPGVRDATNEKLFF.

This clone was seen repeatedly, ten times or more. The J gene is TRBJ1-1, the V gene TRBV27, with TRBD1 matching 7 bases. The CDR3 is made up of 16 amino acids. V lost 5 bases to trimming and J lost 0 bases; unmatched junction nucleotides: 9. Germline CDR1 is MNHEY and CDR2 is SMNVEV (reference sequence). CDR3 DNA sequence: TGTGCCAGCAGTCCAGCAGGGGGTCTAGTGAACACTGAAGCTTTCTTT. Encoded protein: CASSPAGGLVNTEAFF.

Of note for this clone: This may arise from a read error, as a much more abundant clone is one base away. The V and J genes are TRBV19 and TRBJ1-1; no reliable D call. CDR1 LNHDA and CDR2 SQIVND come from the germline V gene (reference sequence). The CDR3 consists of 11 residues. The CDR3 here is CASIIYTEAFF. The DNA for the CDR3 is TGTGCCAGTATTATATACACTGAAGCTTTCTTT. The entire variable domain, with the rest obtained from reference TRBV19 and TRBJ1-1, is as follows: DGGITQSPKYLFRKEGQNVTLSCEQNLNHDAMYWYRQDPGQGLRLIYYSQIVNDFQKGDIAEGYSVSREKKESFPLTVTSAQKNPTAFYLCASIIYTEAFFGQGTRLTVV.

At least ten counts were recorded for this clone. The chain employs TRBV19 and TRBJ1-6; 7 nucleotides align to TRBD1. V was pared by 2 bases and J by 8 bases, with 6 bases of the junction left unmatched. CDR3 size: 15 residues. The germline CDR1 and CDR2 sequences are LNHDA and SQIVND (reference sequence). This CDR3 reads CASSITGDGDSPLHF. The CDR3 bases are TGTGCCAGTAGTATAACAGGGGATGGGGATTCACCCCTCCACTTT.